This T cell receptor beta chain was obtained from a study of T-cell reconstitution after alpha-beta-depleted transplantation in children. Regarding the study as a whole: By one year post-transplant, T-cell counts and diversity largely arose from T cells that were newly produced. Reportedly, roughly two months post-transplant, alpha-beta T cells arose from several hundred expanded graft clones.

As it was prepared, the TCRbeta library received unique molecular identifiers. TCRdb reprocessed the PCR reads with MiXCR, giving one entry per CDR3 protein. There are tens of thousands of distinct CDR3 sequences in the sample; approximately 46% occur only once, and approximately 98% lies in the top ten. Comments on this clonotype: Antigen unknown.

V trimming: 5 bases; J trimming: 2 bases; junction bases outside the gene matches: 5. Looked up from germline, CDR1 is SEHNR and CDR2 is FQNEAQ (reference sequence). There are 14 residues in the CDR3. The sequencing used PBMCs, mostly from graft donor cells, collected 360 days after TCRalphabeta/CD19-depleted stem cell transplant. This TCR was recovered from a male patient aged 5 to 17 who had a stem cell transplant for acute lymphoblastic leukemia, so the T cells may come from the graft donor. The chain combines TRBV7-9 with TRBJ2-7; the match to TRBD1 covers 8 bases. Here the CDR3 DNA reads TGTGCCAGCAGCAAATCACAGGGGGCCTACGAGCAGTACTTC. Translating it yields CASSKSQGAYEQYF.